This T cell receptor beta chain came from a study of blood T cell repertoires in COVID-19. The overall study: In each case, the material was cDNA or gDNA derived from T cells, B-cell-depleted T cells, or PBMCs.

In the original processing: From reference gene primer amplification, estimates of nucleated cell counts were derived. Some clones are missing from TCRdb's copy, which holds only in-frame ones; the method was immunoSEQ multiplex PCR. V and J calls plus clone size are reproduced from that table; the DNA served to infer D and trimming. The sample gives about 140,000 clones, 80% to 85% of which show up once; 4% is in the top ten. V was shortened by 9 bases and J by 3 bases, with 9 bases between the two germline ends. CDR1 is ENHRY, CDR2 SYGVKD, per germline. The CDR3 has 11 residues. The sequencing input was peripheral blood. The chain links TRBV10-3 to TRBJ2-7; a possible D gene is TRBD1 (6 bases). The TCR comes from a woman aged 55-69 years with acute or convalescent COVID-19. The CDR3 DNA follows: TGTGCCATTGGACAGCTCTACGAGCAGTACTTC. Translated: CAIGQLYEQYF.